This entry lists 5 T cell receptor beta chains sequenced from one sample in a study of cytomegalovirus exposure and HLA in healthy donors (dated by TCRdb to about 2017). The protocol used for the library was the immunoSEQ multiplex PCR assay. The multiplex PCR relied on a mix of 60 forward primers for TCR Vbeta segments and 13 reverse primers for TCR Jbeta segments. TCRdb mirrors the immuneACCESS table, restricted to in-frame sequences. Some clones are absent from its copies; in checked studies, under half trace to an unresolved V gene, and the reason for the others is unknown. The sample contains around 300,000 clones, about 90% of them found a single time. Together, the top ten hold about 2.3% of the sample. The sequenced material came from PBMCs. These receptors were collected from a woman between 18 and 29 years old in good health and CMV-seronegative.

J is TRBJ1-2 and V is TRBV6-4; TRBD1 matches 7 bases. The CDR3 runs to 15 residues. The V gene's germline CDR1 is MRHNA and CDR2 SNTAGT. J lost 6 bases, V lost 3 bases, and 10 bases had no gene match. The CDR3 is CASSDPGTEVNGYTF. CDR3 nucleotides: TGTGCCAGCAGTGATCCCGGGACAGAGGTCAATGGCTACACCTTC.

The rearrangement uses TRBV27 and TRBJ2-2; the D gene is possibly TRBD1 (6 bases). The CDR3 length is 15 residues. The germline gives CDR1 MNHEY, CDR2 SMNVEV (reference sequence). V lost 6 bases to trimming and J lost 1 base, with 12 bases between them. This CDR3 reads CASSITGWNTGELFF. The CDR3 DNA reads TGTGCCAGCAGCATAACAGGGTGGAACACCGGGGAGCTGTTTTTT.

The chain combines TRBV10-1 with TRBJ1-4, with 8 positions matching TRBD1. With 3 bases clipped from V and 8 bases from J, the junction kept 2 bases outside the gene matches. CDR3 length: 13 residues. Germline V lookup: CDR1 WNHNN, CDR2 SYGVQD (reference sequence). CDR3 residues: CASSDRGREKLFF. The DNA of the CDR3 is TGCGCCAGCAGTGACAGGGGGCGCGAAAAACTGTTTTTT.

The chain uses TRBV7-8 and TRBJ1-5, with D perhaps matching TRBD1 (5 bases). Germline values: CDR1 SGHVS, CDR2 FQNEAQ. The CDR3 is 14 amino acids. Deletions cut 8 bases from V and 1 base from J, with 12 bases between. In DNA form, the CDR3 reads TGTGCCAGCTGCCTGGGGGGAAGCAATCAGCCCCAGCATTTT. This codes for CASCLGGSNQPQHF.

As concerns this clone: One end of the junction is discordant with germline, which a read error may explain. The chain has TRBV7-9 and TRBJ1-1; the D gene is possibly TRBD1 (5 bases). Germline CDR1 and CDR2: SEHNR and FQNEAQ (reference sequence). This CDR3 has 13 residues. This CDR3 is CSSSLVAGMEAFF. CDR3 DNA sequence: TGTTCCAGCAGCTTGGTTGCAGGGATGGAAGCTTTCTTT.